This T cell receptor beta chain derives from a study of cytomegalovirus exposure and HLA in healthy donors. Points from the study as a whole: A highly shared variant cluster was judged a likely technical artifact.

Comment on this clone: The antigen remains unidentified.

Trimming took off 4 bases at V and 0 bases at J, with 11 bases between the two ends. Germline CDR1 reads LNHDA; CDR2 reads SQIVND (reference sequence). The CDR3 is made up of 15 amino acids. The PCR contained 60 Vbeta and 13 Jbeta primers. Generated by immunoSEQ multiplex PCR, the TCRdb table keeps only in-frame clones and is missing some. This table holds some 120,000 clones, around 80% found once. This sequence joins TRBV19 and TRBJ2-3; possibly TRBD2 for D (6 bases). Sequenced: PBMCs. This clonotype was obtained from a man between 18 and 29 years old in good health and CMV-seronegative. The CDR3 here is CASSRIGGSTDTQYF. In DNA form, the CDR3 reads TGTGCCAGTAGTAGAATTGGGGGGAGCACAGATACGCAGTATTTT.